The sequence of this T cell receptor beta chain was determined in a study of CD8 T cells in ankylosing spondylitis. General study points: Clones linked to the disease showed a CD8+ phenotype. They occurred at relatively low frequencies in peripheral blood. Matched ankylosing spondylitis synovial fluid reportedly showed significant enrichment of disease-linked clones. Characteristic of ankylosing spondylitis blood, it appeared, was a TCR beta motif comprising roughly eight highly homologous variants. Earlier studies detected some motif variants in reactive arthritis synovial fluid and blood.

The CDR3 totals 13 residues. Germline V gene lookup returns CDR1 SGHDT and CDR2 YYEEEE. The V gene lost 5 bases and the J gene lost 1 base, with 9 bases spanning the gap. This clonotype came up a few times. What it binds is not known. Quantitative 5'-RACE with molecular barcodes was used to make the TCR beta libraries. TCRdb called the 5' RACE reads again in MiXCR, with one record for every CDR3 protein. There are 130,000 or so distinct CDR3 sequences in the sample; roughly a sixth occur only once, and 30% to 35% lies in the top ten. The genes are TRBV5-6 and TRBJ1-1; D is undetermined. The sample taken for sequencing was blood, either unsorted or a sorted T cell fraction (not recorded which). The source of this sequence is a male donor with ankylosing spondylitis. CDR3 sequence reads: CASRPTENTEAFF. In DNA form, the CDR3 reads TGTGCCAGCAGACCGACGGAGAACACTGAAGCTTTCTTT.